This T cell receptor (beta chain) was recovered during a study of T cell repertoires in cytomegalovirus infection. Trimming took off 8 bases at V and 5 bases at J, with 12 bases between the two ends. The germline gives CDR1 SQVTM, CDR2 ANQGSEA. The CDR3 has 11 amino acids. TCRdb ran MiXCR on the reads and lists one entry per CDR3 protein. Of about 470,000 distinct CDR3 sequences listed, about 39% are singletons. Concerning this clonotype itself: What it binds is not known.

The chain couples TRBV29-1 to TRBJ1-1; D gene ambiguous. Material: cultured PBMCs, obtained from culture after CMV antigen stimulation. This TCR was recovered from a human donor in good health (CMV status not recorded). Some clones in this sample may be carry-over from other donors' samples. In DNA, the CDR3 is TGCAGCATTACTTGGTTTACTGAAGCTTTCTTT. Protein: CSITWFTEAFF.